Below, 19 T cell receptor beta chains from the same sample are listed, as sequenced in a study of blood T cells in healthy people across ages. With a J-beta primer mix and a sample-barcoded 5' primer, a second PCR ran about 7 to 12 cycles. TCRdb analysed the 5' RACE reads with MiXCR anew, one entry per CDR3 protein. This table has approximately 800,000 distinct CDR3 sequences, 35% to 50% appearing once. Sequences were obtained from blood. The receptor source for this set is a man at least 80 years old in good health.

Only one count was recorded for this clonotype. The chain couples TRBV10-3 to TRBJ1-1; no reliable D call. V lost 2 bases and J 4 bases, leaving 14 bases between the germline ends. Germline V gene data show CDR1 as ENHRY and CDR2 as SYGVKD. This CDR3 is built from 15 residues. The CDR3 DNA is TGTGCCATCAGTGAGACCGACGGGGTTGGCACTGAAGCTTTCTTT. This sequence encodes CAISETDGVGTEAFF.

This clonotype was counted between two and nine times. The rearrangement links TRBV3-1 to TRBJ2-3; D is perhaps TRBD1 (6 bases). In germline, CDR1 is LGHDT, CDR2 YNNKEL (reference sequence). Trimming took off 3 bases at V and 0 bases at J, with 13 bases between the two ends. This CDR3 has 16 amino acids. The CDR3 nucleotides are TGTGCCAGCAGCCAGGGCGATAGGGGGAGCACAGATACGCAGTATTTT. Its protein is CASSQGDRGSTDTQYF.

With respect to this clonotype: Sequence at one end of the junction differs from germline and may be a read error. The V call is TRBV5-1, the J call TRBJ2-1; 8 bases agree with TRBD2. Per germline, CDR1 SGHRS and CDR2 YFSETQ. This CDR3 has 15 residues. CDR3 DNA: TGCGCCGGCAGCCCCGGACTATACGGGGGGGATGAGCAGTTCTTC. Translation: CAGSPGLYGGDEQFF.

A single count supports this clonotype. A junction end diverges from the germline sequence, so it may reflect a read error. The rearrangement joins TRBV5-1 to TRBJ2-7; tentatively, D is TRBD1 or TRBD2 (5 bases each). This CDR3 is 13 amino acids long. The germline V gene has CDR1 SGHRS and CDR2 YFSETQ. CDR3 bases: TGCGTCAGCAATCGGGACGCAACGGGTGAGCAGTACTTC. It is translated as CVSNRDATGEQYF. Using reference TRBV5-1 and TRBJ2-7 for the parts outside the CDR3, the full variable domain is KAGVTQTPRYLIKTRGQQVTLSCSPISGHRSVSWYQQTPGQGLQFLFEYFSETQRNKGNFPGRFSGRQFSNSRSEMNVSTLELGDSALYLCVSNRDATGEQYFGPGTRLTVT.

Comments on this clonotype: With a much larger clone just one base away, this may be a read error. This chain joins TRBV20-1 and TRBJ2-7; TRBD1 matches at 7 bases. The germline V gene encodes CDR1 DFQATT and CDR2 SNEGSKA (reference sequence). The CDR3 runs to 13 residues. Trimming at V came to 6 bases and at J to 5 bases, leaving 10 bases not matched to a gene. CDR3 in DNA: TGCAGTGCGAGAAAGACAGGGTCCGACGAGCAGTACTTC. Amino acid sequence: CSARKTGSDEQYF.

On this clonotype itself: A read error is possible here, since a much larger clone lies one base away. The chain couples TRBV7-2 to TRBJ2-4; TRBD2 matches 14 bases. The DNA end is a closer match to TRBJ2-7, so the J assignment may be wrong. Germline lookup yields CDR1 SGHTA and CDR2 FQGNSA. This CDR3 is 17 amino acids long. The CDR3 sequence is CASSLGKGTSGSHEQYF. CDR3 nucleotide sequence: TGTGCCAGCAGCTTGGGTAAGGGGACTAGCGGGAGCCACGAGCAGTACTTC.

About this clonotype: Possible read error: a much larger clone is one base away. The V gene is TRBV20-1, the J gene TRBJ2-5; possible D gene TRBD2, 5 bases. Germline V lookup: CDR1 DFQATT, CDR2 SNEGSKA (reference sequence). The CDR3 spans 11 residues. CDR3 DNA sequence: TGCAGCGCCCGTACCCGGGGTGAGCAGTACTTC. It yields the protein CSARTRGEQYF.

The chain uses TRBV7-3 and TRBJ2-1, with 8 positions matching TRBD2. Germline-derived CDR1 and CDR2 are SGHTA and FQGTGA. Trimming cost V 1 base and J 8 bases; bases outside gene matches: 7. CDR3 length: 15 residues. The CDR3 region has the DNA TGTGCCAGCAGCTTAAGTGCGGGGGGCCGGTATGAGCAGTTCTTC. Its protein product is CASSLSAGGRYEQFF.

The chain combines TRBV20-1 with TRBJ2-5, with no clear D. Between the trimmed V and J ends, which lost 4 bases and 1 base, there was a span of 10 bases. The CDR3 is made up of 13 amino acids. Germline V CDR1 and CDR2: DFQATT, SNEGSKA (reference sequence). The CDR3 DNA is TGCAGTGCTATCACTGGCGGCCAAGAGACCCAGTACTTC. Translating it yields CSAITGGQETQYF.

Turning to this clonotype: Since a much larger clone is just one base distant, this may be a read error. The V and J genes are TRBV27 and TRBJ2-4; tentative D call: TRBD2 (5 bases). This CDR3 region has 13 residues. The germline V gene encodes CDR1 MNHEY and CDR2 SMNVEV (reference sequence). The CDR3 sequence: CTSRRLREDIQYF. CDR3 in DNA: TGTACCAGCAGACGACTAAGAGAGGACATTCAGTACTTC.

V usage is TRBV10-3 and J usage is TRBJ1-5; possibly TRBD1 for D (5 bases). The germline V gene encodes CDR1 ENHRY and CDR2 SYGVKD. Trimming took 2 bases from V and 2 from J, leaving 10 bases between them. The CDR3 contains 15 residues. CDR3 sequence reads: CAISEGGAGNQPQHF. CDR3 DNA sequence: TGTGCCATCAGTGAGGGGGGTGCGGGCAATCAGCCCCAGCATTTT.

The chain couples TRBV11-2 to TRBJ2-1; 11 bases fit TRBD2. Germline V gives CDR1 SGHAT, CDR2 FQNNGV. The length of the CDR3 is 20 residues. The junction had 17 bases not matched to a gene; V was cut back by 4 bases and J by 3 bases. Written as DNA, the CDR3 is TGTGCCAGCAGCTCTGTTAGCGGGGAGATAGCGGGAGGGTTCTACAATGAGCAGTTCTTC. Protein product: CASSSVSGEIAGGFYNEQFF.

This clonotype was found a few times. The CDR3 spells CASSYSSDPGWETQYF. CDR3 nucleotides: TGTGCCAGCAGTTACTCGTCGGACCCAGGATGGGAGACCCAGTACTTC. V usage is TRBV6-6 and J usage is TRBJ2-5, with unresolved D. Germline V gene data show CDR1 as MNHNY and CDR2 as SVGAGI (reference sequence). The length of the CDR3 is 16 residues. Trimming cost V 0 bases and J 5 bases, with 16 bases left between them.

This chain joins TRBV29-1 and TRBJ1-1; 8 positions match TRBD1. Germline V gene lookup returns CDR1 SQVTM and CDR2 ANQGSEA. The junction had 8 bases not matched to a gene; V was cut back by 7 bases and J by 7 bases. The CDR3 has 12 residues. This CDR3 reads CSGQTGGGEAFF. DNA of the CDR3: TGCAGCGGACAAACAGGGGGAGGTGAAGCTTTCTTT.

The chain employs TRBV10-3 and TRBJ2-3; 11 positions match TRBD2. This CDR3 spans 16 amino acids. Trimming at V came to 4 bases and at J to 1 base, leaving 4 bases not matched to a gene. Germline-derived CDR1 and CDR2 are ENHRY and SYGVKD. The CDR3 region is CAISGRTSGRTDTQYF. The CDR3 bases are TGTGCCATCAGTGGACGGACTAGCGGGCGCACAGATACGCAGTATTTT.

J is TRBJ2-3 and V is TRBV9; TRBD2 matches at 9 bases. CDR1 and CDR2 from the germline V gene are SGDLS and YYNGEE. The V segment lost 3 bases and the J segment 2 bases; nucleotides outside the gene matches: 4. CDR3 length: 15 residues. The CDR3 sequence: CASSAASGNTDTQYF. CDR3 DNA sequence: TGTGCCAGCAGCGCGGCTAGCGGGAACACAGATACGCAGTATTTT.

This clonotype appeared once. A junction end diverges from the germline sequence, so it may reflect a read error. This rearrangement joins TRBV12-3 or TRBV12-4 to TRBJ2-2; D is uncertain. The CDR3 runs 13 residues. Here the CDR3 reads CAGSQLRTGELFF. CDR3 sequence (DNA): TGTGCCGGCAGCCAATTGAGGACCGGGGAGCTGTTTTTT.

The CDR3 nucleotides read TGTGCCATCAGTGACGATTTAGCGGGAGGGCCTGAGGGCATGGAGTTCTTC. It is translated as CAISDDLAGGPEGMEFF. The rearrangement joins TRBV10-3 to TRBJ2-1; 11 bases line up with TRBD2. Unmatched junction bases numbered 18, after V lost 3 bases and J lost 14 bases. The CDR3 runs to 17 residues. Germline V gives CDR1 ENHRY, CDR2 SYGVKD.

This chain's CDR3 is CASSPGAQRQNTEAFF. CDR3 in DNA: TGTGCCAGCAGTCCAGGGGCGCAAAGACAGAACACTGAAGCTTTCTTT. The chain is built from TRBV4-2 and TRBJ1-1, with TRBD1 as a possible D gene (6 bases). The CDR3 spans 16 residues. V was clipped by 6 bases and J by 1 base, with 18 bases between them. Germline V CDR1 and CDR2: LGHNA, YNFKEQ.